This TCR beta chain came from a study of cytomegalovirus exposure and HLA in healthy donors. Study results and caveats: In an earlier analysis, in approximately 630 donors, most V segments appeared productive either ~87% or ~30% of the time. Sequence variants that were highly shared formed a cluster that was likely a sequencing artifact.

In the case of this clone: Its target is unknown.

Trimming stripped 8 bases from V and 9 bases from J, with 16 bases between. CDR3 length: 12 residues. Looked up from germline, CDR1 is MNHNY and CDR2 is SVGAGI (reference sequence). With 60 Vbeta and 13 Jbeta primers, the PCR was carried out. Measured with immunoSEQ multiplex PCR; TCRdb has only the in-frame clones, and not every one. The sample consists of about 180,000 clones, just over 75% of them appearing once. The sequenced material came from PBMCs. J is TRBJ1-1 and V is TRBV6-6; D might be TRBD1 (5 bases). The clonotype was recovered from a man between 18 and 35 years old in good health and CMV-seronegative. For the CDR3, the DNA is TGTGCCAGCGCCGCCGCGGGGGGGAAAGCTTTCTTT. Protein: CASAAAGGKAFF.